A single sample is the source of the 8 T cell receptor beta chains below, sequenced in a study of blood T cells in healthy people across ages. Primed by a sample-barcoded 5' primer and a J-beta primer mix, a second PCR proceeded for roughly 7 to 12 cycles. Using its own MiXCR run on the 5' RACE reads, TCRdb lists one record per CDR3 protein. The sample has about 1.8 million distinct CDR3 sequences, around half seen once. Sequencing was done on a sample of blood. All receptors derive from a woman aged 40 to 55 in good health.

CDR3 DNA: TGCGCCAGCAGCCAAGATCGCGGAGGGGTAGGGGCAGAAAAACTGTTTTTT. Protein sequence: CASSQDRGGVGAEKLFF. The rearrangement links TRBV4-3 to TRBJ1-4; TRBD1 is a possible D gene (5 bases). The V and J ends lost 0 bases and 8 bases respectively, with 19 bases between them. The CDR3 extends over 17 amino acids. From germline, CDR1 is LGHNA and CDR2 YSLEER.

The J gene is TRBJ2-1, the V gene TRBV7-6; the match to TRBD2 covers 10 bases. The CDR3 runs 20 residues. Per the germline V gene, CDR1 is SGHVS and CDR2 is FNYEAQ. Trimming took 1 base from V and 0 from J; bases not matched to a gene: 12. The CDR3 is CASSLDLAGGLRSSYNEQFF. The CDR3, as DNA: TGTGCCAGCAGCTTAGACTTAGCGGGGGGACTACGAAGCTCCTACAATGAGCAGTTCTTC.

The chain couples TRBV29-1 to TRBJ2-7; D remains ambiguous. The CDR3 contains 14 residues. V was cut by 8 bases and J by 7 bases, with 24 bases left in between. Germline CDR1 SQVTM, CDR2 ANQGSEA. The CDR3 sequence is CSFGPLGVTDEQYF. CDR3 coding DNA: TGCAGCTTTGGACCCCTGGGTGTTACGGATGAGCAGTACTTC.

The rearrangement joins TRBV9 to TRBJ1-2; D is possibly TRBD1 (5 bases). With 3 bases removed from V and 0 bases from J, the gap between germline ends came to 15 bases. Germline V lookup: CDR1 SGDLS, CDR2 YYNGEE. This CDR3 is 16 amino acids long. DNA for the CDR3: TGTGCCAGCAGCGCGCTGGGGACCGCAGCTAACTATGGCTACACCTTC. Translated, it gives CASSALGTAANYGYTF.

This clonotype was found once. The rearrangement joins TRBV5-4 to TRBJ2-1; 8 positions agree with TRBD1. Germline-derived CDR1 and CDR2 are SGHNT and YYREEE (reference sequence). V lost 4 bases and J lost 6; bases outside the gene matches: 6. CDR3 length: 14 residues. DNA of the CDR3: TGTGCCAGCAGCCACCGGGACAGGATCAATGAGCAGTTCTTC. Translating gives CASSHRDRINEQFF.

The J gene is TRBJ1-1, the V gene TRBV12-3 or TRBV12-4; 8 positions agree with TRBD1. The CDR3 consists of 15 residues. Germline trimming cut 6 bases from V and 5 bases from J; bases unmatched to any gene: 11. The CDR3 sequence is CASRARGQGNTEAFF. CDR3 DNA sequence: TGTGCCAGCAGAGCTCGAGGACAGGGTAATACTGAAGCTTTCTTT.

The chain uses TRBV2 and TRBJ2-1; 9 bases line up with TRBD1. The CDR3 totals 16 residues. Germline V gives CDR1 SNHLY, CDR2 FYNNEI. The ends lost 5 bases at V and 13 bases at J; junction bases unmatched: 18. The CDR3 sequence: CASSKKGTGKQETQFF. In DNA form, the CDR3 reads TGTGCCAGCAGTAAGAAAGGGACAGGGAAACAAGAGACCCAGTTCTTC.

The chain combines TRBV5-1 with TRBJ2-6; 7 bases agree with TRBD1. The CDR3 loop spans 17 amino acids. Trimming took 4 bases from V and 2 from J; bases not matched to a gene: 9. CDR1 is SGHRS and CDR2 is YFSETQ in the germline V gene. The CDR3 protein is CASSRGQKLAGANVLTF. The CDR3 DNA follows: TGCGCCAGCAGCCGGGGACAGAAGTTGGCTGGGGCCAACGTCCTGACTTTC. Supplemented by reference TRBV5-1 and TRBJ2-6, the full variable domain reads KAGVTQTPRYLIKTRGQQVTLSCSPISGHRSVSWYQQTPGQGLQFLFEYFSETQRNKGNFPGRFSGRQFSNSRSEMNVSTLELGDSALYLCASSRGQKLAGANVLTFGAGSRLTVL.